These T cell receptor beta chains were read from a single sample in a study of OX40 agonist ivuxolimab in advanced cancers. Generated by immunoSEQ multiplex PCR, the TCRdb table keeps only in-frame clones and is missing some. This sample has about 83,000 clones; roughly 90% occur once, and the top ten carry roughly 0.75%. Sequenced here: CD4+ or CD8+ T cells sorted from blood, sampled in a trial of the OX40 agonist ivuxolimab. All receptors come from an adult with an advanced solid tumor such as melanoma, head and neck, liver or kidney cancer. CDR3s include the opening cysteine and the closing phenylalanine or tryptophan.

j_gene	v_gene	CDR3aa
TRBJ1-1	TRBV19	CASSSGTGGATEAFF
TRBJ2-5	TRBV6-1	CASSEAGTYQETQYF
TRBJ2-5	TRBV4-3	CASSQGDRDQETQYF
TRBJ2-2	TRBV5-5	CASTIFPGVLLNTGELFF
TRBJ2-1	TRBV7-2	CASSFGLAGGGGQFF
TRBJ1-4	TRBV7-2	CASSSGLTNEKLFF
TRBJ2-4	TRBV4-1	CASSRAGTGFGIQYF
TRBJ2-3	TRBV7-2	CASSSLGWDTQYF
TRBJ2-7	TRBV29-1	CSVGREIGYEQYF
TRBJ2-1	TRBV5-1	CASSSGTSGDEQFF
TRBJ1-1	TRBV5-5	CASSDHRGATEAFF
TRBJ2-3	TRBV14	CASSQGLLTGTQYF
TRBJ1-2	TRBV19	CASRMDRSNYGYTF
TRBJ1-6	TRBV6-4	CASSDLSRTINNSPLHF
TRBJ2-7	TRBV29-1	CSAERLAGGGEQYF
TRBJ1-2	TRBV19	CASTSGQGLLSGYTF
TRBJ2-7	TRBV27	CASSLWTSGSTHEQYF
TRBJ2-5	TRBV30	CAWSVLAETQYF
TRBJ2-5	TRBV7-2	CASSLVREETQYF
TRBJ1-1	TRBV7-2	CASSRTGGDAWAFF